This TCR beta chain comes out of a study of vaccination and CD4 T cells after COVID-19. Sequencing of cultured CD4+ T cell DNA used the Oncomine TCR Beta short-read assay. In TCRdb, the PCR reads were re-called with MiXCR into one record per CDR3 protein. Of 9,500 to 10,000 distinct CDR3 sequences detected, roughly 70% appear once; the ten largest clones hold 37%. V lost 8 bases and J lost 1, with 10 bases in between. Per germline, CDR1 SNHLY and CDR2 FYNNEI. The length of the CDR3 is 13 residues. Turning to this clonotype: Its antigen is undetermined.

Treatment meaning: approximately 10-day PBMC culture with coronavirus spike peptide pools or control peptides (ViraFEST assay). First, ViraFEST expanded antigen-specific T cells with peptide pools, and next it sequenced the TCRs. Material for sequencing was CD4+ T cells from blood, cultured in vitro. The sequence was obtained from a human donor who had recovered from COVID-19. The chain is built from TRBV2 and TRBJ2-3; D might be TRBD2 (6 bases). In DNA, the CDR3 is TGTGCCAGCGGAGGGGTCGGCACAGATACGCAGTATTTT. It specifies CASGGVGTDTQYF.